Listed below are T cell receptor beta chains from one sample, sequenced in a study of shared clonotypes between healthy human individuals. TCRdb keeps only in-frame clones here, not all; method: immunoSEQ multiplex PCR. Of approximately 2,200,000 clones listed, 93% were seen once; the top ten hold about 1.8%. The sequenced sample was naive CD8+ T cells from PBMCs. The source is a man aged 18-30 years in good health. Some clones in this sample may be carry-over from other donors' samples. CDR3s leave out the opening cysteine and the closing phenylalanine or tryptophan.

>TRBV19|13|TRBJ2-2
ASSILPRGTGELF
>TRBV6-5|10|TRBJ1-1
ASSYLNTEAF
>TRBV27|17|TRBJ2-1
ASSPKGLAGGSSYNEQF
>TRBV11-2|16|TRBJ2-5
ASSFRAPPRGLQETQY
>TRBV7-3|13|TRBJ2-2
ASSLIGGDTGELF
>TRBV6-5|13|TRBJ2-7
ASRITGLAGDEQY
>TRBV5-5|15|TRBJ2-1
ASSVGTSGGYYNEQF
>TRBV5-1|12|TRBJ2-7
ASSATGDTYEQY
>TRBV5-1|13|TRBJ2-1
ASSSKDIPADEQF
>TRBV7-9|9|TRBJ1-2
ASSLGAGYT
>TRBV6-5|12|TRBJ2-1
ASSYSWIYNEQF
>TRBV11-2|14|TRBJ1-1
ASSLLTGWMNTEAF
>TRBV29-1|11|TRBJ2-1
SLRSGRLNEQF
>TRBV9|10|TRBJ1-2
ASSHQGGGYT
>TRBV6-4|11|TRBJ2-3
ASSVRVADTQY
>TRBV19|13|TRBJ2-5
ASSFSRGLGETQY
>TRBV10-1|13|TRBJ2-3
ASIGKEGNTDTQY
>TRBV4-3|14|TRBJ2-1
ASSQGTSGITNEQF
>TRBV6-5|12|TRBJ1-1
ASSYRSGGTEAF
>TRBV7-8|14|TRBJ2-5
ASRRTSGRVGETQY
>TRBV7-2|13|TRBJ1-2
ASSPSSRDNYGYT
>TRBV28|13|TRBJ2-7
ASSSRGIYSYEQY
>TRBV28|14|TRBJ2-7
ASSTGLAGVRYEQY
>TRBV5-1|11|TRBJ1-2
ASSFTVTDGYT
>TRBV4-1|13|TRBJ2-1
ASSPDYSSYNEQF
>TRBV6-5|13|TRBJ2-7
ASRPTESLSYEQY
>TRBV6-1|10|TRBJ2-7
ASTGDYYEQY
>TRBV6-5|11|TRBJ2-2
ASSYSNYGELF
>TRBV29-1|10|TRBJ1-1
SVVTANTEAF
>TRBV5-1|12|TRBJ2-7
ASSPSGPSYEQY
>TRBV9|14|TRBJ2-1
ASSPRTAGTYNEQF
>TRBV7-2|12|TRBJ2-7
ASSPGLAGYEQY
>TRBV18|18|TRBJ2-1
ASSPPGSGLAGIHSNEQF
>TRBV7-9|10|TRBJ2-2
ASSFEVGKLF
>TRBV28|13|TRBJ1-4
ASSYTGGWSEKLF
>TRBV5-6|12|TRBJ1-1
ASSLGSGVPEAF
>TRBV10-3|15|TRBJ2-2
AISESRGSANTGELF
>TRBV4-1|15|TRBJ1-2
ASSQRDREFRRYGYT
>TRBV5-1|11|TRBJ1-4
ASSLALNEKLF
>TRBV5-1|11|TRBJ1-1
ASSTSGAAQAF
>TRBV19|13|TRBJ1-1
ASSIDGWQNTEAF
>TRBV27|12|TRBJ2-1
ASSPGGAYNEQF
>TRBV11-3|14|TRBJ2-2
ASSPELAGASGELF
>TRBV4-1|14|TRBJ2-3
ASSQVTSGTTDTQY
>TRBV11-3|14|TRBJ2-3
ASSLGTGLGSDTQY
>TRBV5-6|13|TRBJ2-7
ASSFRPQGAYEQY
>TRBV7-8|11|TRBJ1-5
ASSPTPGQPQH
>TRBV19|13|TRBJ2-1
ASIDPGTAYNEQF
>TRBV27|12|TRBJ1-5
ASSSASSNQPQH
>TRBV9|13|TRBJ2-1
ASSPASESYNEQF
>TRBV27|10|TRBJ2-7
ASSLSGYEQY
>TRBV5-1|12|TRBJ2-1
ASSLWTSTDEQF
>TRBV10-3|13|TRBJ1-3
AISEKGGGGNTIY
>TRBV7-2|10|TRBJ2-7
ASSPDYYEQY